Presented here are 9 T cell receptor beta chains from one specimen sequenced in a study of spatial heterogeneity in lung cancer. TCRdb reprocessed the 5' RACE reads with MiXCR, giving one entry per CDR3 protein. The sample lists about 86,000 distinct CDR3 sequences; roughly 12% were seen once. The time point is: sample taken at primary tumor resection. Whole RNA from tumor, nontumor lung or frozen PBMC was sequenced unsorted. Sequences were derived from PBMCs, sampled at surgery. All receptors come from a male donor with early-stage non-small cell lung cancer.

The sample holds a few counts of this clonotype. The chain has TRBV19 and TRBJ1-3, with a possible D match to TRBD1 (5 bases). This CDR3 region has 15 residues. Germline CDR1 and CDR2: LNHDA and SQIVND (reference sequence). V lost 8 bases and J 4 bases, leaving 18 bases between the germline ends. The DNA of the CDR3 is TGTGCCAGTGTCCAAAATGGGGCCTACGGAAACACCATATATTTT. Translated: CASVQNGAYGNTIYF.

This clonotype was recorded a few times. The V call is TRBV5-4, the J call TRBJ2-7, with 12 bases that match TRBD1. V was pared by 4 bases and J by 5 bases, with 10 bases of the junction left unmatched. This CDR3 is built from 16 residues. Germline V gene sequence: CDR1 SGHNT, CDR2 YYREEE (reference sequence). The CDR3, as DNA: TGTGCCAGCAGCCGGGCGACCGGGACAGGGGGCCACGAGCAGTACTTC. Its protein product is CASSRATGTGGHEQYF.

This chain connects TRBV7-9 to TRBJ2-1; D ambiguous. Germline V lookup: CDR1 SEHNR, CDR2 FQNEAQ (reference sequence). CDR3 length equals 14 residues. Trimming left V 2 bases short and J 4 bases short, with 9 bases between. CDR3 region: CASSLSNLYNEQFF. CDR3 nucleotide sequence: TGTGCCAGCAGCTTAAGTAACCTTTACAATGAGCAGTTCTTC.

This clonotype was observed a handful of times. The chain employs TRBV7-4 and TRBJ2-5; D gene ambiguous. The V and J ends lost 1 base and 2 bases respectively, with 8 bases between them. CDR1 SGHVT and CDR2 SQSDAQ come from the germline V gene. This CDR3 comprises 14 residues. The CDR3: CASSLGPIQETQYF. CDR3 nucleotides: TGTGCCAGCAGCTTAGGCCCGATTCAAGAGACCCAGTACTTC.

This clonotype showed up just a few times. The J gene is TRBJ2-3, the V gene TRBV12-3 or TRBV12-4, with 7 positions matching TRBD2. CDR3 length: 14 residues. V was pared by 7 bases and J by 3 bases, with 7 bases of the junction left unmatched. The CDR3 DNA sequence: TGTGCCAGCAATCTCGGGGGGATTACAGATACGCAGTATTTT. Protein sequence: CASNLGGITDTQYF.

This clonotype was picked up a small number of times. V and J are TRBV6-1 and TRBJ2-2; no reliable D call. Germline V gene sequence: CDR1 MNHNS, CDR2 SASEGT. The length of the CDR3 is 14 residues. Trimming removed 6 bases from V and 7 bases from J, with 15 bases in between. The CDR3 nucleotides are TGTGCCAGCAGATCCGGGTCCTCAGGCGGGGAGCTGTTTTTT. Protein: CASRSGSSGGELFF.

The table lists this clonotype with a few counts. The CDR3 protein is CASSLGEANGYTF. Here the CDR3 DNA reads TGTGCCAGCAGCCTGGGGGAAGCTAATGGCTACACCTTC. The chain employs TRBV7-3 and TRBJ1-2; possible D gene TRBD1, 5 bases. V dropped 5 bases and J dropped 6 bases, with 13 bases sitting between them. From germline, CDR1 is SGHTA and CDR2 FQGTGA. This CDR3 region has 13 residues.

The CDR3 DNA is TGCAGCGTCCTCAGTTCCGGGACGGTGAACACCGGGGAGCTGTTTTTT. It encodes CSVLSSGTVNTGELFF. This chain joins TRBV29-1 and TRBJ2-2; TRBD1 or TRBD2 may be the D gene (5 bases each). CDR1 SQVTM and CDR2 ANQGSEA come from the germline V gene. The CDR3 has 16 residues. Trimming left V 6 bases short and J 1 base short, with 18 bases between.

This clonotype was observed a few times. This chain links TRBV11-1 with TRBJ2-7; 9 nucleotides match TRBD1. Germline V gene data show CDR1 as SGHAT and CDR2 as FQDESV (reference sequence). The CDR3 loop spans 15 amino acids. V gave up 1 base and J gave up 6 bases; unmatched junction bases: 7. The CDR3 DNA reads TGTGCCAGCAGCTTAGAGGGGGGGACAGGGAGCGAGCAGTACTTC. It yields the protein CASSLEGGTGSEQYF.